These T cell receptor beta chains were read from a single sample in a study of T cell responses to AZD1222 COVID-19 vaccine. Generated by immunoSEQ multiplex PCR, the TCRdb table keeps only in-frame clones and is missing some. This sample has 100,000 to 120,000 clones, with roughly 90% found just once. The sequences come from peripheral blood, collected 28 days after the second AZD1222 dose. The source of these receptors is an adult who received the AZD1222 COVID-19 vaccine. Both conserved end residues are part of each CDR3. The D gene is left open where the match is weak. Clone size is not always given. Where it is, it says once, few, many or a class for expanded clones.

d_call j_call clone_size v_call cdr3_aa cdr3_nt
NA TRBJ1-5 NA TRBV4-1 CASSPQVYNQPQHF TGCGCCAGCAGCCCTCAAGTGTACAATCAGCCCCAGCATTTT
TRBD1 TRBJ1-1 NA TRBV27 CASSLGQADAEAFF TGTGCCAGCAGTTTGGGACAGGCAGATGCTGAAGCTTTCTTT
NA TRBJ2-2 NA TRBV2 CASSPSRDTGELFF TGTGCCAGCAGTCCTAGTCGGGACACCGGGGAGCTGTTTTTT
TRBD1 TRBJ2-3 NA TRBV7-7 CASSPTGVTDTQYF TGTGCTAGCAGCCCGACAGGGGTCACAGATACGCAGTATTTT
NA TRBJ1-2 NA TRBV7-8 CASSLVMVPTLNYGYTF TGTGCCAGCAGCTTAGTGATGGTGCCCACCCTCAACTATGGCTACACCTTC
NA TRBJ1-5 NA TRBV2 CASSGQKNQPQHF TGTGCCAGCAGCGGACAGAAAAATCAGCCCCAGCATTTT
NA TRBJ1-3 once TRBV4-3 CASSQELEAGNTIYF TGCGCCAGCAGCCAAGAGTTGGAGGCGGGAAACACCATATATTTT
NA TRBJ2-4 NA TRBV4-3 CASSQETGWENIQYF TGCGCCAGCAGCCAGGAAACAGGGTGGGAAAACATTCAGTACTTC
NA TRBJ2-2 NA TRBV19 CASNLGHYTGELFF TGTGCCAGTAACCTGGGACACTACACCGGGGAGCTGTTTTTT
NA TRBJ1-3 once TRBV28 CASSLVDLSGNTIYF TGTGCCAGCAGTTTGGTAGATCTCTCTGGAAACACCATATATTTT